This TCR beta chain emerged from a study of blood T cell repertoires in COVID-19. The wider study: Acute-phase and convalescent COVID-19 samples originated in the United States, Italy and Spain. PBMCs, B-cell-depleted T cells, or T cells provided the cDNA or gDNA that made up the material.

The length of the CDR3 is 19 residues. The germline V gene encodes CDR1 SGHDN and CDR2 FVKESK. Trimming pared 4 bases from V and 5 bases from J, leaving 27 bases between. Clinical histories supplied by participants themselves formed the basis of cohort assignment. In the original workflow: Nucleated cell counts were estimated from reference gene primer amplification. The protocol was immunoSEQ multiplex PCR, while the TCRdb copy is restricted to in-frame clones and leaves out a portion. V and J calls and clone size are given by that table; D and trimming were obtained from the DNA. The table records more than 300,000 clones, around nine tenths of them present only once.

The chain combines TRBV14 with TRBJ2-1; perhaps TRBD2 as D (7 bases). The sequence derives from a woman under 40 who had recovered from COVID-19. Sequenced input: PBMCs or T cells enriched from blood (not recorded which). Here the CDR3 DNA reads TGTGCCAGCAGCCGAGGGGGGGTCGAATATCCCGACCTTCACAATGAGCAGTTCTTC. Protein: CASSRGGVEYPDLHNEQFF.